This T cell receptor beta chain was sequenced for a study of cytomegalovirus exposure and HLA in healthy donors. General observations from the study: One variant, a missense change in DCLRE1C, was linked in a later analysis to TCR beta V- and J-gene trimming.

Points on this clone: Its antigen is undetermined.

This CDR3 is 15 amino acids long. V lost 5 bases and J lost 2; bases outside the gene matches: 4. Germline V lookup: CDR1 SGHNT, CDR2 YENEEA. Use of 60 Vbeta and 13 Jbeta primers characterized the PCR. Clones were sequenced by immunoSEQ multiplex PCR, and TCRdb holds only the in-frame ones, with some missing. The top ten hold roughly 3% of the sample, which has 85,000 to 100,000 clones, around 64% seen once. The rearrangement links TRBV11-3 to TRBJ1-4; the match to TRBD1 covers 8 bases. The sequence was collected from a man aged 60 to 69 in good health and CMV-seronegative. Sample: PBMCs. CDR3 sequence reads: CASSPGGATNEKLFF. The CDR3 DNA reads TGTGCCAGCAGCCCAGGGGGCGCGACTAATGAAAAACTGTTTTTT.